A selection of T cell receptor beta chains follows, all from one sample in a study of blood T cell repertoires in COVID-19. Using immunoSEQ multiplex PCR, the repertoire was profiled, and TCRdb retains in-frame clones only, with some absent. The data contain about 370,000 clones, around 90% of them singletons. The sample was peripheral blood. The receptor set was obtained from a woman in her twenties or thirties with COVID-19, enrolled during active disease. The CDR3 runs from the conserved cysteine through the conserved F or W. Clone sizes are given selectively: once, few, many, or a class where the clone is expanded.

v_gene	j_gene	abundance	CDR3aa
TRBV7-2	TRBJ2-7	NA	CASSLWTSGSYEQYF
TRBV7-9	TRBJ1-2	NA	CASSKKDRDIDGYTF
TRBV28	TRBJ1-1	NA	CATVTGTAPSEAFF
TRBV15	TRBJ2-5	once	CATSREIATERETQYF
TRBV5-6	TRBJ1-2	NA	CASRSRGGNYGYTF
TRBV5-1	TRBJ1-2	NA	CASSSHPWDREGWGYTF
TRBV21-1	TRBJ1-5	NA	CASSKATGGDQPQHF
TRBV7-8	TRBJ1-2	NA	CASSPDRGFDGYTF
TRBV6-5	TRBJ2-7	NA	CASSLDRVDYEQYF
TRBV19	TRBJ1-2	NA	CASSLDRGYGYTF
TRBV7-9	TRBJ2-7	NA	CASSLESQAYEQYF
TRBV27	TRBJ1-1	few	CASSSLLNTEAFF
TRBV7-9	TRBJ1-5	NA	CASSKGQAGGNQPQHF
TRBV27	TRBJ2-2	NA	CASSLGLGEWGANTGELFF
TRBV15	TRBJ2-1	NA	CATSGITRVSSYNEQFF
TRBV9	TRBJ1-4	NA	CASSVETGEGEKLFF
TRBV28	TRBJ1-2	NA	CASNRGRSNYGYTF
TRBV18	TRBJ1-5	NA	CASSPTGSANQPQHF
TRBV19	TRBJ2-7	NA	CASSLGQGVYEQYF
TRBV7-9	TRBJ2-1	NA	CASSLDQIYNEQFF
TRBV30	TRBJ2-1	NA	CACKSVYNDNEQFF
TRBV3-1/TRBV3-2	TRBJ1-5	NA	CASSQEGQGNQPQHF
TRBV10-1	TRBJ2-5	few	CASSEWQGVGTQYF
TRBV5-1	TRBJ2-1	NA	CASSSGPLAGGYNEQFF
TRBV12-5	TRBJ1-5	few	CASGLVLGTYSNQPQHF
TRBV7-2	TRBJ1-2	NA	CASTRTGRVYYGYTF
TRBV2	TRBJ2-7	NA	CASNRPTGTSSYEQYF
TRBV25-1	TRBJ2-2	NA	CASSEWGRGPSGELFF
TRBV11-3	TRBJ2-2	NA	CASSRDRTGELFF
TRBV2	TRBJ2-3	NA	CASADWGLRHTQYF
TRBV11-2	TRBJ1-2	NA	CASSRGSLTNYGYTF